The 12 T cell receptor beta chains given below trace back to one sample, sequenced in a study of shared clonotypes between healthy human individuals. Sequencing used immunoSEQ multiplex PCR; TCRdb keeps in-frame clones, though not all of them. The repertoire has about 1 million clones, about 75% of them found once; the top ten carry about 1.5%. Input material: memory CD4+ T cells sorted from blood. Subset defined: CD45RA-negative fraction. These TCRs come from a man younger than 30 in good health.

The chain has TRBV6-5 and TRBJ2-2; D gene unclear. Germline loops: CDR1 MNHEY, CDR2 SVGAGI. V gave up 2 bases and J gave up 4 bases, with 11 bases separating them. There are 15 residues in the CDR3. Written as DNA, the CDR3 is TGTGCCAGCAGTTACGCCGCCCGCAGCACCGGGGAGCTGTTTTTT. Its protein is CASSYAARSTGELFF.

This clone was seen more than once but under ten times. V is TRBV27 and J is TRBJ1-1, with TRBD1 as a possible D gene (6 bases). Germline V CDR1 and CDR2: MNHEY, SMNVEV (reference sequence). Trimming removed 6 bases at V and 10 bases at J, with 15 bases between. This CDR3 is 12 amino acids long. The CDR3 reads CASSQGGLVAFF. The CDR3 DNA reads TGTGCCAGCAGCCAAGGGGGTTTGGTAGCTTTCTTT.

The count of this clone is one. The rearrangement links TRBV5-1 to TRBJ2-7; D is unclear. Germline assignment: CDR1 SGHRS and CDR2 YFSETQ. This CDR3 region has 11 residues. V was shortened by 3 bases and J by 6 bases, with 7 bases between the two germline ends. The CDR3 spells CASSSRSEQYF. CDR3 bases: TGCGCCAGCAGCTCCCGGAGCGAGCAGTACTTC.

A remark on this clone: A read error is possible here, since a much larger clone lies one base away. In the same sample, other DNA sequences code for this CDR3. This chain joins TRBV5-4 and TRBJ1-2; no clear D gene. The V and J ends lost 4 bases and 2 bases respectively, with 9 bases between them. Looked up from germline, CDR1 is SGHNT and CDR2 is YYREEE (reference sequence). The CDR3 runs to 13 residues. The CDR3 loop is CASSPDGNYGYTF. In DNA, the CDR3 is TGTGCCAGCAGCCCGGACGGAAACTATGGCTACACCTTC.

V gene TRBV11-1 combines with J gene TRBJ2-2; 8 positions agree with TRBD2. CDR1 and CDR2 (germline): SGHAT, FQDESV (reference sequence). The V and J ends lost 0 bases and 15 bases, in that order; junction bases with no gene match: 6. This CDR3 has 13 residues. The CDR3 DNA reads TGTGCCAGCAGCTTAGCGGCAGCGGGGGTGATGTTTTTT. Translation gives CASSLAAAGVMFF.

The V and J genes are TRBV13 and TRBJ2-2; D tentatively fits TRBD1 or TRBD2 (6 bases each). Germline V gives CDR1 PRHDT, CDR2 FYEKMQ (reference sequence). V was clipped by 6 bases and J by 6 bases, with 20 bases between them. The CDR3 extends over 16 amino acids. The CDR3 coding sequence is TGTGCCAGCAGTCCGTGGGGGGCTATCCCTCCCGGGGAGCTGTTTTTT. Translating gives CASSPWGAIPPGELFF. Filled out from reference TRBV13 and TRBJ2-2, the complete variable domain reads AAGVIQSPRHLIKEKRETATLKCYPIPRHDTVYWYQQGPGQDPQFLISFYEKMQSDKGSIPDRFSAQQFSDYHSELNMSSLELGDSALYFCASSPWGAIPPGELFFGEGSRLTVL.

This clone came up many times. CDR3 in amino acids: CASSPDTGEQYF. CDR3 sequence (DNA): TGTGCCAGCTCACCAGATACAGGCGAGCAGTACTTC. The chain employs TRBV18 and TRBJ2-7; D is perhaps TRBD1 (5 bases). With 2 bases removed from V and 6 bases from J, the gap between germline ends came to 8 bases. This CDR3 has 12 amino acids. Germline-derived CDR1 and CDR2 are KGHSH and LQKENI.

This clone was recorded at least ten times. This sequence joins TRBV7-8 and TRBJ2-3, with a possible D match to TRBD1 (6 bases). Germline assignment: CDR1 SGHVS and CDR2 FQNEAQ. This CDR3 has 14 residues. V lost 5 bases and J lost 2, with 11 bases in between. The CDR3 sequence: CASSARTDTDTQYF. For the CDR3, the DNA is TGTGCCAGCAGCGCCCGGACAGACACAGATACGCAGTATTTT.

The chain recombines TRBV27 with TRBJ1-1, with TRBD1 matching over 7 bases. This CDR3 is 17 amino acids long. Losses at the gene ends were 5 bases for V and 0 bases for J; bases not matched to a gene: 12. CDR1 and CDR2 (germline): MNHEY, SMNVEV (reference sequence). CDR3 sequence: CASSNTGVGKMNTEAFF. The CDR3 DNA sequence: TGTGCCAGCAGTAATACAGGGGTAGGTAAGATGAACACTGAAGCTTTCTTT.

The chain combines TRBV5-1 with TRBJ1-1; perhaps TRBD1 as D (5 bases). V lost 5 bases, J lost 3 bases, and 20 bases lay in between. CDR3 length equals 16 residues. CDR1 SGHRS and CDR2 YFSETQ come from the germline V gene. This CDR3 is CASSWTHTRGYTEAFF. CDR3 coding DNA: TGCGCCAGCAGTTGGACCCACACTAGGGGTTACACTGAAGCTTTCTTT. The whole variable domain, remainder taken from reference TRBV5-1 and TRBJ1-1, is KAGVTQTPRYLIKTRGQQVTLSCSPISGHRSVSWYQQTPGQGLQFLFEYFSETQRNKGNFPGRFSGRQFSNSRSEMNVSTLELGDSALYLCASSWTHTRGYTEAFFGQGTRLTVV.

V gene TRBV2 combines with J gene TRBJ2-1; D is possibly TRBD2 (5 bases). The CDR3 totals 12 residues. In germline, CDR1 is SNHLY, CDR2 FYNNEI. The germline V and J ends were trimmed by 6 bases and 5 bases, with 8 bases remaining between them. The CDR3 nucleotides read TGTGCCAGCAGCCTACTAGACAATGAGCAGTTCTTC. Translated: CASSLLDNEQFF.

This clone was detected only once. The chain is built from TRBV30 and TRBJ1-2; 8 bases agree with TRBD1. Per the germline V gene, CDR1 is GTSNPN and CDR2 is SVGIG (reference sequence). The CDR3 is made up of 14 amino acids. The V segment lost 2 bases and the J segment 7 bases; nucleotides outside the gene matches: 9. The CDR3 region is CAWSKPGQAAGYTF. The CDR3 DNA is TGTGCCTGGAGTAAACCGGGACAGGCGGCTGGCTACACCTTC.